This T cell receptor (beta chain) was found in a study of T cells after yellow fever vaccination. Notes on the study in general: Most clones from primary vaccination resurfaced after the booster (approximately 96% CD4, over 85% CD8).

This clonotype was detected a few times. Its target is not known. The CDR3 covers 15 residues. In germline, CDR1 is SGDLS, CDR2 YYNGEE. Trimming took 2 bases from V and 1 from J, leaving 12 bases between them. A universal primer site and UMIs were added as TCR cDNA was made by 5'RACE template switching. TCRdb redid the calling of the 5' RACE reads with MiXCR, one entry per CDR3 protein. The sample gives hundreds of thousands of distinct CDR3 sequences, roughly 9% of which show up once; approximately 3.3% is in the top ten. The receptor was isolated from a young man who received the YFV17D yellow fever vaccine. V and J are TRBV9 and TRBJ1-1; D unclear. Source: CD4+ T cells sorted from PBMCs, taken 5 days after the yellow fever booster vaccination. CDR3 coding DNA: TGTGCCAGCAGCGTTGGACGGCTACCGAACACTGAAGCTTTCTTT. Protein sequence: CASSVGRLPNTEAFF. The entire variable domain, with the rest obtained from reference TRBV9 and TRBJ1-1, is as follows: DSGVTQTPKHLITATGQRVTLRCSPRSGDLSVYWYQQSLDQGLQFLIQYYNGEERAKGNILERFSAQQFPDLHSELNLSSLELGDSALYFCASSVGRLPNTEAFFGQGTRLTVV.